The source of this T cell receptor (beta chain) is a study of shared clonotypes between healthy human individuals. Genomic DNA (from each subset) was split evenly across several immunoSEQ plates. Measured with immunoSEQ multiplex PCR; TCRdb has only the in-frame clones, and not every one. The table has about 2 million clones, 85% to 95% seen once; the top ten hold 0.13%. This CDR3 comprises 15 residues. V lost 4 bases and J lost 2; bases outside the gene matches: 6. CDR1 is LNHDA and CDR2 is SQIVND in the germline V gene (reference sequence). Sequencing input: naive CD4+ T cells sorted from blood. The sample's subset: CD45RA+ positively selected. The J gene is TRBJ2-7, the V gene TRBV19; 9 bases line up with TRBD1. The TCR sequence derives from a man younger than 35 in good health. The DNA of the CDR3 is TGTGCCAGTAGTACTAGCCGGGACAGGGCCTACGAGCAGTACTTC. The encoded protein is CASSTSRDRAYEQYF.